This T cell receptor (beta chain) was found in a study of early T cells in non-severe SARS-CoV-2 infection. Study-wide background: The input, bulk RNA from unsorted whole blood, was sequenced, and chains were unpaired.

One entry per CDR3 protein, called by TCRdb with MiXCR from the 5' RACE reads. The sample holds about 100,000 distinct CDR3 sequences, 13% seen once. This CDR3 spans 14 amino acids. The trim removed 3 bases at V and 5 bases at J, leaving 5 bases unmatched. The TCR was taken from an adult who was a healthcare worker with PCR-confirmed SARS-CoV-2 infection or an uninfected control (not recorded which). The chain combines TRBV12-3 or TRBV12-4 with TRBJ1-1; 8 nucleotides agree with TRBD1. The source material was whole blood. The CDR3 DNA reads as TGTGCCAGCAGTTTGGGCAGGGGGCAGACTGAAGCTTTCTTT. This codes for CASSLGRGQTEAFF.